The T cell receptor beta chain described here comes from a study of cytomegalovirus exposure and HLA in healthy donors. Turning to the study itself: Researchers previously reported finding roughly 120 million unique TCR beta sequences from 150 million to 200 million T cells. Early release data held 85 million or so unique TCRs from HLA-typed donors.

The donors (healthy individuals) were bone marrow donors. Study-wide results and caveats: The study carried out a later analysis of TCR beta sequences. It associated some 18,000 of them with specific HLA alleles at a false discovery rate of 0.05.

A word on this clone: Antigen specificity is unknown.

Per germline, CDR1 LGHNT and CDR2 FRNRAP. The CDR3 is 15 amino acids. The ends were cut back, 0 bases at V and 5 bases at J, with 14 bases in the middle. Both 60 Vbeta primers and 13 Jbeta primers went into the PCR. Generated by immunoSEQ multiplex PCR, the TCRdb table keeps only in-frame clones and is missing some. The table shows about 200,000 clones, with 65% to 85% occurring only once. Sequencing used PBMCs. This chain uses TRBV12-5 with TRBJ2-7, with D unresolved. This TCR was recovered from a woman aged 25-40 years in good health and CMV-seronegative. CDR3 DNA sequence: TGTGCTAGTGGTTTGGTAAGGAGCTGGTTGGACGAGCAGTACTTC. Amino acids: CASGLVRSWLDEQYF. The full variable domain, rest sourced from reference TRBV12-5 and TRBJ2-7, is DARVTQTPRHKVTEMGQEVTMRCQPILGHNTVFWYRQTMMQGLELLAYFRNRAPLDDSGMPKDRFSAEMPDATLATLKIQPSEPRDSAVYFCASGLVRSWLDEQYFGPGTRLTVT.